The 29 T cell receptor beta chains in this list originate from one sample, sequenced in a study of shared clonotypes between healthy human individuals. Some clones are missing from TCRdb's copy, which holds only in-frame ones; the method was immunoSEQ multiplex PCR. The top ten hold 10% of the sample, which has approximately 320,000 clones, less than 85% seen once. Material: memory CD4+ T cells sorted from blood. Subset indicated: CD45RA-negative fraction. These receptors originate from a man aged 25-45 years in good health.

The DNA for the CDR3 is TGTGCCAGCAGCCTCCACTCGACTAGCGGTCAAGAGACCCAGTACTTC. Amino acid sequence: CASSLHSTSGQETQYF. This rearrangement joins TRBV9 to TRBJ2-5, with TRBD2 matching over 9 bases. Trimming at V came to 4 bases and at J to 2 bases, leaving 9 bases not matched to a gene. The CDR3 consists of 16 residues. Germline CDR1 is SGDLS and CDR2 is YYNGEE.

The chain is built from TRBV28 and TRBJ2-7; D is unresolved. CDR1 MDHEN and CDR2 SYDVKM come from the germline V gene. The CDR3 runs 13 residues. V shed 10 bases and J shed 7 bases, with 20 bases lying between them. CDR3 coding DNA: TGTGCCACCGCAGAAAGACCCCGTGGGGAGCAGTACTTC. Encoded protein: CATAERPRGEQYF.

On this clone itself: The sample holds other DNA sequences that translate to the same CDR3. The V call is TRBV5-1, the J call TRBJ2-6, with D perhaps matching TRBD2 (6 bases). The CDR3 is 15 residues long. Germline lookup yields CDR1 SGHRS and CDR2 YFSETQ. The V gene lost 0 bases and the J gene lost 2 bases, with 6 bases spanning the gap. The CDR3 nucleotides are TGCGCCAGCAGCTTGGCGGGGGCTGGGGCCAACGTCCTGACTTTC. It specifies CASSLAGAGANVLTF.

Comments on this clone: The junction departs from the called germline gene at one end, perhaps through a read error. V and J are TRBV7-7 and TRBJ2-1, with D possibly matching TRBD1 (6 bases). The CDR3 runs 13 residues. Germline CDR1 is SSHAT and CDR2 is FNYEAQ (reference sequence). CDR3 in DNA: TGTGCTAGCAGCGCAGACAGGTACAATGAGCAGTTCTTC. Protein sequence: CASSADRYNEQFF.

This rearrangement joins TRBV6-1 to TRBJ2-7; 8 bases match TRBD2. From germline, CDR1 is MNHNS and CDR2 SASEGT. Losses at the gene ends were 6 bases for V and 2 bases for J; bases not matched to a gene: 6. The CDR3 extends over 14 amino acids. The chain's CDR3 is CASSNTAGAYEQYF. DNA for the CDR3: TGTGCCAGCAGCAACACAGCGGGGGCCTACGAGCAGTACTTC.

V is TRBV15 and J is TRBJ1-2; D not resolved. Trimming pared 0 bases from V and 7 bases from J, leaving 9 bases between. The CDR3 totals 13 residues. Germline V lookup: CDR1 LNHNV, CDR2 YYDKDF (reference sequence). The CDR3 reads CATSRDHLSGYTF. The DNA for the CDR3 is TGTGCCACCAGCAGAGATCATCTCTCTGGCTACACCTTC. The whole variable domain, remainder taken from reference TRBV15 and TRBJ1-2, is DAMVIQNPRYQVTQFGKPVTLSCSQTLNHNVMYWYQQKSSQAPKLLFHYYDKDFNNEADTPDNFQSRRPNTSFCFLDIRSPGLGDTAMYLCATSRDHLSGYTFGSGTRLTVV.

As DNA, the CDR3 is TGTGCCAGCAGCTTAAATAGCGGGAGAGCTTACAATGAGCAGTTCTTC. It yields the protein CASSLNSGRAYNEQFF. This chain connects TRBV11-2 to TRBJ2-1; 9 positions agree with TRBD2. After removal of 2 bases from V and 4 bases from J, the junction contained 6 bases not matched to a gene. The CDR3 contains 16 residues. Per the germline V gene, CDR1 is SGHAT and CDR2 is FQNNGV.

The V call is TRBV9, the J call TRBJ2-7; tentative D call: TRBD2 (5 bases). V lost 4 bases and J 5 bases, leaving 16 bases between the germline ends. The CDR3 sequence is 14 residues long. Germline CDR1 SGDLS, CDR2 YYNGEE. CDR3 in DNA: TGTGCCAGCAGCCCCCACCCGAGGGTCAACGAGCAGTACTTC. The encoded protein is CASSPHPRVNEQYF. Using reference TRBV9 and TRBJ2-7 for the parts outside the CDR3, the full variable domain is DSGVTQTPKHLITATGQRVTLRCSPRSGDLSVYWYQQSLDQGLQFLIQYYNGEERAKGNILERFSAQQFPDLHSELNLSSLELGDSALYFCASSPHPRVNEQYFGPGTRLTVT.

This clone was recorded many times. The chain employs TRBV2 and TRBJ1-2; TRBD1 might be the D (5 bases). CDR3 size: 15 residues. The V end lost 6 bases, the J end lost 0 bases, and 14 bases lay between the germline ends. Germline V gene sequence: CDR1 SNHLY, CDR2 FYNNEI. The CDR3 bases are TGTGCCAGCAGCGTAACAGGACTTTCTAACTATGGCTACACCTTC. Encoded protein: CASSVTGLSNYGYTF.

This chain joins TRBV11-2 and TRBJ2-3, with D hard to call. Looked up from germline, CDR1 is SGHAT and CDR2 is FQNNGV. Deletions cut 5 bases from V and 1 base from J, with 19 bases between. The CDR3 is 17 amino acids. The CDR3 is CASSPAYGKVRTDTQYF. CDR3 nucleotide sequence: TGTGCCAGCAGCCCAGCCTATGGAAAGGTTCGCACAGATACGCAGTATTTT.

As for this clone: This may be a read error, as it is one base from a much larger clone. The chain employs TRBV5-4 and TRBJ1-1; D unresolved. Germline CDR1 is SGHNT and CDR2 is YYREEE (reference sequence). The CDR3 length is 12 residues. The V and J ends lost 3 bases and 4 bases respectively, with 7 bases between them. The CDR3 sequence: CASSYLGTEAFF. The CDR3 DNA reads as TGTGCCAGCAGCTACCTGGGCACTGAAGCTTTCTTT.

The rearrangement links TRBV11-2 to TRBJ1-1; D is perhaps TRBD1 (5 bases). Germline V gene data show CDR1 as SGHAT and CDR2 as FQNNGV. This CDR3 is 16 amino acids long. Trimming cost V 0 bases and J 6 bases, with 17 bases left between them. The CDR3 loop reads CASSLDGGTRLSEAFF. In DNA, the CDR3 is TGTGCCAGCAGCTTAGATGGCGGGACCCGATTATCTGAAGCTTTCTTT.

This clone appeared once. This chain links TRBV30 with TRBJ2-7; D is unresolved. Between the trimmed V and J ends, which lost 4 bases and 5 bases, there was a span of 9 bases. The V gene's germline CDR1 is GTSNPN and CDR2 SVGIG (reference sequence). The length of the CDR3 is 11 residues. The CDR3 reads CAWNFNHEQYF. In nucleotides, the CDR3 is TGTGCCTGGAACTTCAACCACGAGCAGTACTTC.

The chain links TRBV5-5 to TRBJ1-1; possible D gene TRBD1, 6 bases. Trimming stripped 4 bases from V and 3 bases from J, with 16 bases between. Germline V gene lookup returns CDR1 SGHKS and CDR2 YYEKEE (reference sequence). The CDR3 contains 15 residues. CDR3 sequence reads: CASSQAGAGYTEAFF. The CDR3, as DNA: TGTGCCAGCAGCCAAGCGGGGGCCGGGTACACTGAAGCTTTCTTT.

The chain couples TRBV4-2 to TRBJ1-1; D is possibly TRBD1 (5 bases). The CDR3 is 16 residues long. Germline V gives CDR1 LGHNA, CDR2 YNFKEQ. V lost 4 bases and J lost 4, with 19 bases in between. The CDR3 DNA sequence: TGTGCCAGCAGCCTAATTGGGGGGGGTCGAGGCACTGAAGCTTTCTTT. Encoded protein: CASSLIGGGRGTEAFF.

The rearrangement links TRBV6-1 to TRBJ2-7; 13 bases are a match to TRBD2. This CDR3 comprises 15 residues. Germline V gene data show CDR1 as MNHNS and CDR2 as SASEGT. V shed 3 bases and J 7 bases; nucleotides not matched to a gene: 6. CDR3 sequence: CASSERLAGGAEQYF. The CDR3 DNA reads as TGTGCCAGCAGTGAGAGACTAGCGGGAGGCGCGGAGCAGTACTTC.

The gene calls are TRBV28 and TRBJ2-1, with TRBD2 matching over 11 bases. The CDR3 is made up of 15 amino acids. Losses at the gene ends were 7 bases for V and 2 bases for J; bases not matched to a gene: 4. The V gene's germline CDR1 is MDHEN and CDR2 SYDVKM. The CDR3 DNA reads TGTGCCAGCAAAACTAGCGGGAGCACCTACAATGAGCAGTTCTTC. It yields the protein CASKTSGSTYNEQFF.

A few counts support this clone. The CDR3 bases are TGCAGCGTTGGGTATAGTATATCACCCCTCAATGAGCAGTTCTTC. Translation: CSVGYSISPLNEQFF. The chain joins TRBV29-1 to TRBJ2-1; no definite D call. CDR3 size: 15 residues. Germline values: CDR1 SQVTM, CDR2 ANQGSEA. The germline V and J ends were trimmed by 4 bases and 6 bases, with 19 bases remaining between them.

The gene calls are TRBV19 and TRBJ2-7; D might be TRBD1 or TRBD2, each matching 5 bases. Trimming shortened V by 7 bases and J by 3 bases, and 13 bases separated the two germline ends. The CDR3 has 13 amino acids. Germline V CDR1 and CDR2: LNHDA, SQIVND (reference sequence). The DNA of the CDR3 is TGTGCCAGTAACCAGGGACGGGGCTACGAGCAGTACTTC. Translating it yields CASNQGRGYEQYF.

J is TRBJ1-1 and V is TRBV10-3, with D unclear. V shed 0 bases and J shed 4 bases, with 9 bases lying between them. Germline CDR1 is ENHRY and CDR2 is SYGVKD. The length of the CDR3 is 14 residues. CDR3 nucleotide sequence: TGTGCCATCAGTGAGTCGAGGGTGGGCACTGAAGCTTTCTTT. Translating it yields CAISESRVGTEAFF.

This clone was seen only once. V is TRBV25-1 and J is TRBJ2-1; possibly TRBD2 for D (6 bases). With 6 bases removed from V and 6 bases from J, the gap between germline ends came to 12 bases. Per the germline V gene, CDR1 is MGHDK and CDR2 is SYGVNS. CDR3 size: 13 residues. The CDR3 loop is CASREGGGNEQFF. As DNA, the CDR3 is TGTGCCAGCAGGGAGGGTGGGGGCAATGAGCAGTTCTTC.

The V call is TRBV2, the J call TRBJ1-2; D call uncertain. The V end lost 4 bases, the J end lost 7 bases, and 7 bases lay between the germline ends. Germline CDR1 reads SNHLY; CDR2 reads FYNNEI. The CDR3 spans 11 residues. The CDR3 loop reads CASSVDRGYTF. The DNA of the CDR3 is TGTGCCAGCAGTGTCGACCGTGGCTACACCTTC.

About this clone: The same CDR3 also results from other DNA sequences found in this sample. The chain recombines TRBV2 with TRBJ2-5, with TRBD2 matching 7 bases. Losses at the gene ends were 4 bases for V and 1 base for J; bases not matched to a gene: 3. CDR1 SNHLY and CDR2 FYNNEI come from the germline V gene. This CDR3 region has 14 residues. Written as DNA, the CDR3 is TGTGCCAGCAGTGTTGCGGGAGCCCAAGAGACCCAGTACTTC. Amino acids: CASSVAGAQETQYF.

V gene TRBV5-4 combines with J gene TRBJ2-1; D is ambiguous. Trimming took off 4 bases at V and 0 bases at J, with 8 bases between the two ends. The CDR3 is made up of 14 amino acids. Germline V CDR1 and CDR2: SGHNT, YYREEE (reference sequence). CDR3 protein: CASSRPGSYNEQFF. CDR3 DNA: TGTGCCAGCAGCAGGCCAGGCTCCTACAATGAGCAGTTCTTC.

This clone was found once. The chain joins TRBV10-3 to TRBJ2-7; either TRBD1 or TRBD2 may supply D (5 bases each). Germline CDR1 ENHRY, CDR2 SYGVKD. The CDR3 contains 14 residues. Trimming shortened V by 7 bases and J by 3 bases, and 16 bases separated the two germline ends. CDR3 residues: CAITPRDGFYEQYF. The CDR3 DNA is TGTGCCATCACCCCCCGGGACGGATTCTACGAGCAGTACTTC.

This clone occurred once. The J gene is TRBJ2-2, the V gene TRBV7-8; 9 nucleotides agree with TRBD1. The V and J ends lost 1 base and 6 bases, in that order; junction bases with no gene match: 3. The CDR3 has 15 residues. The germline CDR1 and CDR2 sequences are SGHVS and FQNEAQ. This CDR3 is CASSLVQGAPGELFF. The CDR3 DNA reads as TGTGCCAGCAGCTTAGTACAGGGGGCCCCCGGGGAGCTGTTTTTT.

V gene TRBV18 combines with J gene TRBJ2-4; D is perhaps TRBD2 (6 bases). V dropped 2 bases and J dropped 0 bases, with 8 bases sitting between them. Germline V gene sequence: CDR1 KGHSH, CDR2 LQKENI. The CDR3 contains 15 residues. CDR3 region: CASSPAGRAKNIQYF. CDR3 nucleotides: TGTGCCAGCTCACCAGCGGGAAGAGCCAAAAACATTCAGTACTTC.

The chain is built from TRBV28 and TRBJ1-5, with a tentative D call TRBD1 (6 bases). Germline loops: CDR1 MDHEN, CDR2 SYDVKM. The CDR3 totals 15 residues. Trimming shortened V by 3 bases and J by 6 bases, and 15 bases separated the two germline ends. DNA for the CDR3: TGTGCCAGCAGTTTGTCAGGGGCGTTTCGTCAGCCCCAGCATTTT. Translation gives CASSLSGAFRQPQHF. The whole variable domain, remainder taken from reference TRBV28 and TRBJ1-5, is DVKVTQSSRYLVKRTGEKVFLECVQDMDHENMFWYRQDPGLGLRLIYFSYDVKMKEKGDIPEGYSVSREKKERFSLILESASTNQTSMYLCASSLSGAFRQPQHFGDGTRLSIL.

CDR3 sequence: CASSYSSLTRFEQFF. For the CDR3, the DNA is TGTGCCAGCAGTTACTCGAGTCTGACCCGTTTTGAGCAGTTCTTC. The rearrangement links TRBV6-5 to TRBJ2-1; no clear D. This CDR3 contains 15 residues. The V and J ends lost 0 bases and 9 bases respectively, with 15 bases between them. CDR1 is MNHEY, CDR2 SVGAGI, per germline.